The 3 T cell receptor beta chains presented below share a single source sample, sequenced in a study of T-cell reconstitution after alpha-beta-depleted transplantation in children. Study results and limitations: T-cell counts and diversity were attributed mostly to newly produced T cells one year after transplant.

These receptors have no known antigen. Unique molecular identifiers tagged the TCRbeta library. TCRdb called the PCR reads again in MiXCR, with one record for every CDR3 protein. The sample includes a few hundred thousand distinct CDR3 sequences, around 7.3% of them seen just once. Source: peripheral blood, taken 360 days after TCRalphabeta/CD19-depleted stem cell transplant. These receptors were obtained from a female patient between 2 and 10 years old who had a stem cell transplant for Fanconi anemia, so the T cells may come from the graft donor.

J is TRBJ2-2 and V is TRBV12-3 or TRBV12-4; 11 bases are a match to TRBD2. The CDR3 spans 17 residues. Germline trimming cut 2 bases from V and 4 bases from J; bases unmatched to any gene: 6. The chain's CDR3 is CASSLFEGLAVTGELFF. In DNA, the CDR3 is TGTGCCAGCAGTTTATTCGAGGGACTAGCGGTCACCGGGGAGCTGTTTTTT.

This clonotype appeared many times. The chain's CDR3 is CASSWIVGSYNEQFF. As DNA, the CDR3 is TGTGCCAGCAGCTGGATTGTTGGCTCCTACAATGAGCAGTTCTTC. V usage is TRBV6-4 and J usage is TRBJ2-1; D call uncertain. V lost 6 bases to trimming and J lost 0 bases, with 12 bases between them. The CDR3 is 15 amino acids. Germline CDR1 is MRHNA and CDR2 is SNTAGT.

This clonotype occurred many times. The chain employs TRBV11-1 and TRBJ2-3; D remains unclear. CDR1 is SGHAT, CDR2 FQDESV, per germline (reference sequence). This CDR3 contains 14 residues. Between the trimmed V and J ends, which lost 2 bases and 3 bases, there was a span of 9 bases. CDR3: CASSLQVGTDTQYF. DNA of the CDR3: TGTGCCAGCAGCTTACAAGTTGGGACAGATACGCAGTATTTT.